One and the same sample provided the 9 T cell receptor beta chains below, sequenced in a study of CD8 T cells in Susac syndrome. The RNA input was about 0.45 to 1 ug, and it was reverse transcribed with random hexamers. TCRdb re-called the immunoSEQ multiplex PCR reads through MiXCR, storing one row per CDR3 protein. The data show some 400,000 distinct CDR3 sequences, with approximately 85% seen just once and roughly 0.1% held by the top ten. The sample taken for sequencing was CD8+ T cells from PBMCs. The receptors come from a human donor with multiple sclerosis.

This rearrangement joins TRBV2 to TRBJ2-2, with TRBD1 matching 8 bases. V lost 7 bases to trimming and J lost 0 bases; unmatched junction nucleotides: 7. Germline CDR1 and CDR2: SNHLY and FYNNEI. This CDR3 is built from 16 residues. The CDR3 DNA reads as TGTGCCAGCATCAGGGAACAGGGGGCGAACACCGGGGAGCTGTTTTTT. Protein: CASIREQGANTGELFF.

The V and J genes are TRBV6-1 and TRBJ2-7; tentatively, D is TRBD2 (7 bases). This CDR3 comprises 13 residues. V shed 11 bases and J shed 0 bases, with 14 bases lying between them. Per germline, CDR1 MNHNS and CDR2 SASEGT. Written as DNA, the CDR3 is TGTGCCGCTGGGGGCGGGGGCTCCTACGAGCAGTACTTC. It specifies CAAGGGGSYEQYF.

CDR3 DNA: TGTGCCAGCAGCTGGTTGGCCGGGGACCCCTACGAGCAGTACTTC. This sequence encodes CASSWLAGDPYEQYF. The chain joins TRBV5-6 to TRBJ2-7, with D perhaps being TRBD1 or TRBD2 (5 bases each). Per the germline V gene, CDR1 is SGHDT and CDR2 is YYEEEE. The CDR3 covers 15 residues. Deletions cut 3 bases from V and 2 bases from J, with 15 bases between. Looking up the rest from reference TRBV5-6 and TRBJ2-7 gives the full variable domain: DAGVTQSPTHLIKTRGQQVTLRCSPKSGHDTVSWYQQALGQGPQFIFQYYEEEERQRGNFPDRFSGHQFPNYSSELNVNALLLGDSALYLCASSWLAGDPYEQYFGPGTRLTVT.

The chain carries TRBV4-1 and TRBJ1-2, with TRBD1 matching over 9 bases. This CDR3 is 14 amino acids long. Germline trimming cut 4 bases from V and 6 bases from J; bases unmatched to any gene: 6. The germline V gene encodes CDR1 MGHRA and CDR2 YSYEKL. CDR3 region: CASSPVTGGDGYTF. The CDR3 DNA reads TGCGCCAGCAGCCCGGTAACAGGGGGCGATGGCTACACCTTC.

This clonotype was recorded once. The chain recombines TRBV6-1 with TRBJ1-6; 7 nucleotides match TRBD1. The CDR3 runs 17 residues. From germline, CDR1 is MNHNS and CDR2 SASEGT. The J segment lost 3 bases and the V segment lost 6 bases, leaving 11 bases of the junction unmatched. The CDR3 nucleotides are TGTGCCAGCAGCCCCGGGACAGCTTGGGACTATAATTCACCCCTCCACTTT. As protein: CASSPGTAWDYNSPLHF.

CDR3 loop: CASTTTLGDRGRETQYF. DNA of the CDR3: TGTGCCAGCACCACCACTCTCGGGGACAGGGGGCGGGAGACCCAGTACTTC. The chain combines TRBV5-4 with TRBJ2-5; 12 bases are shared with TRBD1. With V trimmed by 6 bases and J by 5 bases, 14 bases remained unmatched. Germline loops: CDR1 SGHNT, CDR2 YYREEE (reference sequence). There are 17 residues in the CDR3.

This clonotype was detected a few times. The chain combines TRBV6-5 with TRBJ1-2; no clear D gene. There are 13 residues in the CDR3. Trimming left V 4 bases short and J 8 bases short, with 14 bases between. Germline values: CDR1 MNHEY, CDR2 SVGAGI. The CDR3 is CASSLGGIWGYTF. The CDR3 nucleotides are TGTGCCAGCAGTTTGGGCGGGATTTGGGGCTACACCTTC.

J is TRBJ2-3 and V is TRBV6-1; D call uncertain. The CDR3 is made up of 13 amino acids. CDR1 MNHNS and CDR2 SASEGT come from the germline V gene. V lost 3 bases and J 4 bases, leaving 8 bases between the germline ends. The CDR3 DNA sequence: TGTGCCAGCAGTGAGACCGATCCAGATACGCAGTATTTT. Protein sequence: CASSETDPDTQYF.

The chain recombines TRBV6-5 with TRBJ2-5; 7 bases are a match to TRBD1. Germline loops: CDR1 MNHEY, CDR2 SVGAGI. V gave up 4 bases and J gave up 4 bases; unmatched junction bases: 6. The CDR3 runs 14 residues. CDR3 bases: TGTGCCAGCAGTTCGGACAACAGGGGAGAGACCCAGTACTTC. Residues: CASSSDNRGETQYF.